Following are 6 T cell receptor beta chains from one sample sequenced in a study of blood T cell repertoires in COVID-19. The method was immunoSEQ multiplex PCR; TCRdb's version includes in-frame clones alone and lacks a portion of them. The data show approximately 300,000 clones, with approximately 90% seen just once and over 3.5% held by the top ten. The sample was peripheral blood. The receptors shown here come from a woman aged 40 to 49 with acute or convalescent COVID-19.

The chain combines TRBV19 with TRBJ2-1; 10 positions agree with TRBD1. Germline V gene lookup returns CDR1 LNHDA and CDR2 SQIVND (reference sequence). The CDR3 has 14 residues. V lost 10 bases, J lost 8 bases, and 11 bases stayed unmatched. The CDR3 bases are TGTGCCACCCAGCGGGGACAGGGGTTCCATGAGCAGTTCTTC. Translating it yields CATQRGQGFHEQFF.

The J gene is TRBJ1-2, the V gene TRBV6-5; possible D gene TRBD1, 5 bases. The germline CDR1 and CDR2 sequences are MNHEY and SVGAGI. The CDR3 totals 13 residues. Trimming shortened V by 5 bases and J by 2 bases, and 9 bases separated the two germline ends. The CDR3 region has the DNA TGTGCCAGCAGTAAGACAGAGAACTATGGCTACACCTTC. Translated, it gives CASSKTENYGYTF.

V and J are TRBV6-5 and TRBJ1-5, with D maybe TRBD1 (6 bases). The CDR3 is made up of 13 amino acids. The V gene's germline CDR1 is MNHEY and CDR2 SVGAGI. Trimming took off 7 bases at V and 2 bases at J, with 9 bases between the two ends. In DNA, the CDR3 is TGTGCCAGCATCAGGGGAGGCAATCAGCCCCAGCATTTT. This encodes CASIRGGNQPQHF.

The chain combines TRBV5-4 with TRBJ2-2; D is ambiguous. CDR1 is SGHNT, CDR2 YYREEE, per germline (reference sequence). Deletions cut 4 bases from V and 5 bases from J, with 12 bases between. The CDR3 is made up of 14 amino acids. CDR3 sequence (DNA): TGTGCCAGCAGCCTCTACTACGGGACCGGGGAGCTGTTTTTT. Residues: CASSLYYGTGELFF.

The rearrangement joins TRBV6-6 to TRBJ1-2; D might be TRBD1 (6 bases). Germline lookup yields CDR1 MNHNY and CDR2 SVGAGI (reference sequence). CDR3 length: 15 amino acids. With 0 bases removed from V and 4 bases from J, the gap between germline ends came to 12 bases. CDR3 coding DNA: TGTGCCAGCAGTTACTCTCAGGGGCCGGGCTATGGCTACACCTTC. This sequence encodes CASSYSQGPGYGYTF.

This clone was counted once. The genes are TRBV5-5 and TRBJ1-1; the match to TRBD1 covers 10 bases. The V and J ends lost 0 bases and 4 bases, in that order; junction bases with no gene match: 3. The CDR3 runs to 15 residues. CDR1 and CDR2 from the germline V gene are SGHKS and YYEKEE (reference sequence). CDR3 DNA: TGTGCCAGCAGCTTGGGACAGGGGGCGAGCACTGAAGCTTTCTTT. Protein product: CASSLGQGASTEAFF.